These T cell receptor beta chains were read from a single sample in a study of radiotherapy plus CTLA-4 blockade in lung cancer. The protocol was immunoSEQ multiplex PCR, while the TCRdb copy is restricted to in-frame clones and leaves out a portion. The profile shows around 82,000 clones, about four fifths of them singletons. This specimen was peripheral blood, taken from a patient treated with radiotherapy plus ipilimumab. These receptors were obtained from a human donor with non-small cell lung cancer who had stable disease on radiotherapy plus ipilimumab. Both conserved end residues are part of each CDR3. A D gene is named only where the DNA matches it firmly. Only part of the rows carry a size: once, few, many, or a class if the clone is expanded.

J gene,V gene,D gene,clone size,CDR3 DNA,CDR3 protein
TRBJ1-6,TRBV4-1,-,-,TGCGCCAGCAGCCAAGATCCCCATTCACCCCTCCACTTT,CASSQDPHSPLHF
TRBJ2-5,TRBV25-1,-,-,TGTGCCAGCAGTGAAAGACAGTCCGAGACCCAGTACTTC,CASSERQSETQYF
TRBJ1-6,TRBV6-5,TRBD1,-,TGTGCCAGCAGATTCGGACAGGTTAGGTCACCCCTCCACTTT,CASRFGQVRSPLHF
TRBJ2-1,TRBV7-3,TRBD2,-,TGTGCCAGCAGCTTAGGCGGGAGTGAGGGGGAGCAGTTCTTC,CASSLGGSEGEQFF
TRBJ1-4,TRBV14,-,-,TGTGCCAGCAGCCTCAAGCCCACTACGGGTGAAAAACTGTTTTTT,CASSLKPTTGEKLFF
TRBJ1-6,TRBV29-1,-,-,TGCAGCGTTAGGGAGGGGAATAATTCACCCCTCCACTTT,CSVREGNNSPLHF
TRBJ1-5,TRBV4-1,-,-,TGCGCCAGCAGCCAAGGACTGGGGCAGCCCCAGCATTTT,CASSQGLGQPQHF
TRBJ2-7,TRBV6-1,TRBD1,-,TGTGCCAGCAGGTGGCCCGGGACAGGCTACGAGCAGTACTTC,CASRWPGTGYEQYF
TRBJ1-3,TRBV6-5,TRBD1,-,TGTGCCAGCAGTTACCAGACAGGGAGTTCTGGAAACACCATATATTTT,CASSYQTGSSGNTIYF
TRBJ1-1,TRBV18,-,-,TGTGCCAGCTCACCACCGGGGGGAGCTGAAGCTTTCTTT,CASSPPGGAEAFF
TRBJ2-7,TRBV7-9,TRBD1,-,TGTGCCAGCAGCAGCCCCGGGACAGGGCTTTACGAGCAGTACTTC,CASSSPGTGLYEQYF
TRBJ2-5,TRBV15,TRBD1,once,TGTGCCGCCAGCAGTCACCGGGACAGTAAAGAGACCCAGTACTTC,CAASSHRDSKETQYF
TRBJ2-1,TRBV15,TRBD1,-,TGTGCCACCAGCACTGGGACAGGGGGCTTGGAGCAGTTCTTC,CATSTGTGGLEQFF
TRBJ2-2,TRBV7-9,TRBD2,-,TGTGCCAGCAGCTTAGGGACTAGCGACACCGGGGAGCTGTTTTTT,CASSLGTSDTGELFF
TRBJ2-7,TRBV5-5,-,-,TGTGCCAGCAGCCCCGTAGGGGGTCGTAGCGAGCAGTACTTC,CASSPVGGRSEQYF
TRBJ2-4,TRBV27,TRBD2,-,TGTGCCAGCAGTTTCGCTAGCGGGGGGTTATCAAACATTCAGTACTTC,CASSFASGGLSNIQYF
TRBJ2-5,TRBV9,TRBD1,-,TGTGCCAGCAGCGCCGGACAGGCCCTCCAAGAGACCCAGTACTTC,CASSAGQALQETQYF
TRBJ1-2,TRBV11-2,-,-,TGTGCCAGCAGCCCGCTGAGGGGTCCCCGCGGTTATGGCTACACCTTC,CASSPLRGPRGYGYTF
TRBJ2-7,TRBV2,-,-,TGTGCCAGCCGTCAACGGGTGAGCTCCTACGAGCAGTACTTC,CASRQRVSSYEQYF
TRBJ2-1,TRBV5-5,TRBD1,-,TGTGCCAGCAGCTTGTGGACAGGGACATACAATGAGCAGTTCTTC,CASSLWTGTYNEQFF
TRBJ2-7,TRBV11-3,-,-,TGTGCCAGCAGCTTACACCCGTTCTCCTATGAGCAGTACTTC,CASSLHPFSYEQYF
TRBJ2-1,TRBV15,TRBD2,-,TGTGCCACCAGCCACAGCGGGGGCTCCTACAATGAGCAGTTCTTC,CATSHSGGSYNEQFF
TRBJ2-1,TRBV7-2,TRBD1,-,TGTGCCAGCAGCTCCGGGACAGGGGAATCGTTCTATGAGCAGTTCTTC,CASSSGTGESFYEQFF
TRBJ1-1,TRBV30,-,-,TGTGCCTGGACCAAAGGGGGTTCCACTGAAGCTTTCTTT,CAWTKGGSTEAFF
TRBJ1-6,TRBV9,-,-,TGTGCCAGCAGCGCCGACAGCCTCAGGGATAATTCACCCCTCCACTTT,CASSADSLRDNSPLHF
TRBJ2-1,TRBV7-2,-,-,TGTGCCAGCAGCCCCACCGGGTCCCCCTACAATGAGCAGTTCTTC,CASSPTGSPYNEQFF
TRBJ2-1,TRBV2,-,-,TGTGCCAGCAGTGGGACTCCAGAGCAGTTCTTC,CASSGTPEQFF
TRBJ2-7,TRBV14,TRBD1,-,TGTGCCAGCAGCCATCTGACAGGGGGCGCCCCATACGAGCAGTACTTC,CASSHLTGGAPYEQYF
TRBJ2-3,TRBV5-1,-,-,TGCGCCAGCAGCTTGGAGGATCCCACAGATACGCAGTATTTT,CASSLEDPTDTQYF
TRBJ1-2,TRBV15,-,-,TGTGCCACCAGCAGAGGAGGTGGGGCGAGCTACACCTTC,CATSRGGGASYTF
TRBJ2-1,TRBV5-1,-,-,TGCGCCAGCAGCTTATCGGGGCCGAGTTACAATGAGCAGTTCTTC,CASSLSGPSYNEQFF
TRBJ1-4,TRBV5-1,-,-,TGCGCCAGCAGCTTGGCCGGGAGGGCTACTAATGAAAAACTGTTTTTT,CASSLAGRATNEKLFF
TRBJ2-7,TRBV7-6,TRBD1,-,TGTGCCAGCAGCCCGTCTTTAGGACAGGGGACCTACGAGCAGTACTTC,CASSPSLGQGTYEQYF
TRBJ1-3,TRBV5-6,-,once,TGTGCCAGCAGCTCTGGTGCACAGGCCCTCTCTGGAAACACCATATATTTT,CASSSGAQALSGNTIYF
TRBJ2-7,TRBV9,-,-,TGTGCCAGCAGCGTGGACGGAAACTCCTACGAGCAGTACTTC,CASSVDGNSYEQYF
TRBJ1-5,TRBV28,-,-,TGTGCCAGGACCGGGACGCGCAAACAGCCCCAGCATTTT,CARTGTRKQPQHF
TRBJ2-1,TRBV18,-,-,TGTGCCAGCTCACTGGGACGAGACAATGAGCAGTTCTTC,CASSLGRDNEQFF
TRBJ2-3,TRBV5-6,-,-,TGTGCCAGCAGCTTAGACCGCAGGGGCGATACGCAGTATTTT,CASSLDRRGDTQYF
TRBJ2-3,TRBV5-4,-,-,TGTGCCAGCAGCCCCAGTAGCACAGATACGCAGTATTTT,CASSPSSTDTQYF
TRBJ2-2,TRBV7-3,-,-,TGTGCCAGCAGCTCTAGGGCCGTCACCGGGGAGCTGTTTTTT,CASSSRAVTGELFF